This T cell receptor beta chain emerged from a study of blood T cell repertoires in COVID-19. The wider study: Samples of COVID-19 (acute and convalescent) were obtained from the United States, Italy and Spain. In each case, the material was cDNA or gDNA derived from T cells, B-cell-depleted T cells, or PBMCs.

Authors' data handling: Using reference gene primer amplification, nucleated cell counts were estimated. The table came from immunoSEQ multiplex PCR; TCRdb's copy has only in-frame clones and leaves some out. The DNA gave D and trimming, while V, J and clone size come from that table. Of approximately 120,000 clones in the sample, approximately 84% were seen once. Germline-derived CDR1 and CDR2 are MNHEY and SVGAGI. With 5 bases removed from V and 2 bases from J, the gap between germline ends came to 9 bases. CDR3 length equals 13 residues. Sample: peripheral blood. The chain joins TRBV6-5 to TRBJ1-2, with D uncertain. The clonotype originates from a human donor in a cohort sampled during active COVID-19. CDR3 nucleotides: TGTGCCAGCAGTCAGGCGCCCAACTATGGCTACACCTTC. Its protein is CASSQAPNYGYTF.